Shown below are 20 T cell receptor beta chains from a single sample sequenced in a study of T cells in Graves' hyperthyroidism and ophthalmopathy. From RNA transcripts, TCR beta CDR3 regions were amplified. Researchers ran a first-round RT-PCR on the TCR CDR3 using the HTBI primer set. TCRdb passed the multiplex PCR reads through MiXCR, listing each CDR3 protein once. The sample contains about 540,000 distinct CDR3 sequences, around 45% of which appear only once. The material sequenced was peripheral blood or thyroid tissue (not recorded which). These receptor sequences come from a woman between 18 and 29 years old with Graves' hyperthyroidism.

Only a few counts were recorded for this clonotype. The chain recombines TRBV5-1 with TRBJ2-3, with a tentative D call TRBD1 (5 bases). CDR3 size: 14 residues. V gave up 4 bases and J gave up 0 bases, with 9 bases separating them. Germline lookup yields CDR1 SGHRS and CDR2 YFSETQ. The CDR3 bases are TGCGCCAGCAGCCCCAGGGCAAGCACAGATACGCAGTATTTT. This encodes CASSPRASTDTQYF.

The chain has TRBV5-6 and TRBJ1-5; D is uncertain. The V end was cut by 0 bases, the J end by 3 bases, with 7 bases between. The CDR3 covers 14 residues. Germline CDR1 reads SGHDT; CDR2 reads YYEEEE. In DNA, the CDR3 is TGTGCCAGCAGCTTGGCACAAGCCAATCAGCCCCAGCATTTT. Translating gives CASSLAQANQPQHF. The full variable domain, completed using reference TRBV5-6 and TRBJ1-5, is DAGVTQSPTHLIKTRGQQVTLRCSPKSGHDTVSWYQQALGQGPQFIFQYYEEEERQRGNFPDRFSGHQFPNYSSELNVNALLLGDSALYLCASSLAQANQPQHFGDGTRLSIL.

This clonotype was counted only a few times. The CDR3 DNA follows: TGTGCCAGCAGTGAAGAAGAAACAGGGAAAGGGATAGAGACCCAGTACTTC. It translates to CASSEEETGKGIETQYF. V gene TRBV25-1 combines with J gene TRBJ2-5; D possibly corresponds to TRBD1 (6 bases). Germline CDR1 reads MGHDK; CDR2 reads SYGVNS. Trimming shortened V by 2 bases and J by 4 bases, and 20 bases separated the two germline ends. This CDR3 is 17 amino acids long.

The chain links TRBV25-1 to TRBJ1-6, with 9 bases identical to TRBD1. Per the germline V gene, CDR1 is MGHDK and CDR2 is SYGVNS. The CDR3 length is 15 residues. The V segment lost 3 bases and the J segment 9 bases; nucleotides outside the gene matches: 6. The CDR3 DNA follows: TGTGCCAGCAGTGACCCGGGACAGGGATCTTCACCCCTCCACTTT. Its protein product is CASSDPGQGSSPLHF.

This clonotype was counted only a few times. The rearrangement uses TRBV29-1 and TRBJ2-3; 7 bases line up with TRBD2. The CDR3 contains 14 residues. Germline V lookup: CDR1 SQVTM, CDR2 ANQGSEA. Losses at the gene ends were 6 bases for V and 2 bases for J; bases not matched to a gene: 8. This CDR3 is CSVGVAGDTDTQYF. The CDR3 DNA is TGCAGCGTCGGGGTGGCGGGAGACACAGATACGCAGTATTTT.

This clonotype was detected only a few times. The chain recombines TRBV30 with TRBJ2-2; 7 bases line up with TRBD2. Germline trimming cut 4 bases from V and 4 bases from J; bases unmatched to any gene: 12. The length of the CDR3 is 16 residues. Germline V lookup: CDR1 GTSNPN, CDR2 SVGIG (reference sequence). This CDR3 reads CAWIYSGGGTTGELFF. CDR3 DNA sequence: TGTGCCTGGATTTATTCGGGGGGAGGAACCACCGGGGAGCTGTTTTTT.

This clonotype was counted at least ten times. This sequence joins TRBV5-6 and TRBJ2-5; D may correspond to TRBD1 or TRBD2 (6 bases each). Germline V CDR1 and CDR2: SGHDT, YYEEEE. The CDR3 totals 14 residues. V lost 0 bases to trimming and J lost 3 bases, with 9 bases between them. CDR3 residues: CASSLGRGKETQYF. Written as DNA, the CDR3 is TGTGCCAGCAGCTTGGGGAGGGGGAAAGAGACCCAGTACTTC.

This clonotype was counted at least ten times. The V gene is TRBV5-1, the J gene TRBJ1-1; D remains unclear. The V and J ends lost 4 bases and 11 bases respectively, with 21 bases between them. The CDR3 loop spans 14 amino acids. Germline-derived CDR1 and CDR2 are SGHRS and YFSETQ. The CDR3 loop reads CASSERVGLKLAFF. In DNA, the CDR3 is TGCGCCAGCAGCGAGAGGGTGGGCCTGAAGCTGGCTTTCTTT.

The V gene is TRBV7-9, the J gene TRBJ1-1; D gene uncertain. CDR3 length: 15 amino acids. CDR1 and CDR2 (germline): SEHNR, FQNEAQ (reference sequence). V lost 5 bases to trimming and J lost 4 bases, with 17 bases between them. CDR3 protein: CASSQPAADGTEAFF. CDR3 nucleotides: TGTGCCAGCAGCCAACCAGCGGCCGACGGCACTGAAGCTTTCTTT.

This clonotype was observed at least ten times. The rearrangement links TRBV7-9 to TRBJ1-2, with D possibly TRBD1 on 5 matching bases. CDR1 is SEHNR and CDR2 is FQNEAQ in the germline V gene (reference sequence). The CDR3 covers 15 residues. Trimming cost V 1 base and J 6 bases, with 15 bases left between them. The CDR3 region is CASSLESGWGNGYTF. CDR3 DNA sequence: TGTGCCAGCAGCTTAGAGTCCGGATGGGGCAATGGCTACACCTTC.

The V and J genes are TRBV4-2 and TRBJ2-2; D is possibly TRBD2 (6 bases). Trimming removed 4 bases at V and 0 bases at J, with 9 bases between. Germline V gene data show CDR1 as LGHNA and CDR2 as YNFKEQ. This CDR3 has 15 residues. Here the CDR3 reads CASSPGDSNTGELFF. CDR3 sequence (DNA): TGTGCCAGCAGCCCGGGGGATTCGAACACCGGGGAGCTGTTTTTT.

In this sample, this clonotype turned up once. V gene TRBV24-1 combines with J gene TRBJ1-2, with 8 bases identical to TRBD1. This CDR3 comprises 14 residues. Unmatched junction bases numbered 7, after V lost 4 bases and J lost 7 bases. CDR1 KGHDR and CDR2 SFDVKD come from the germline V gene. As DNA, the CDR3 is TGTGCCACCAGTGAGGGGACAGGAAGTCTTGGCTACACCTTC. Amino acids: CATSEGTGSLGYTF.

The gene calls are TRBV20-1 and TRBJ1-6; no clear D. In germline, CDR1 is DFQATT, CDR2 SNEGSKA (reference sequence). V was cut by 6 bases and J by 13 bases, with 19 bases left in between. The CDR3 runs 13 residues. The CDR3 spells CSAQDESNQPLHF. CDR3 in DNA: TGCAGTGCCCAAGACGAGAGCAATCAGCCCCTCCACTTT.

A word on this clonotype: Just one base apart from a much larger clone, this may be a read error. The V gene is TRBV10-3, the J gene TRBJ1-1; D call uncertain. With 2 bases removed from V and 12 bases from J, the gap between germline ends came to 13 bases. Germline-derived CDR1 and CDR2 are ENHRY and SYGVKD. The CDR3 has 12 residues. This CDR3 is CAISEGRGRSFF. Written as DNA, the CDR3 is TGTGCCATCAGTGAGGGAAGAGGGCGGTCTTTCTTT.

Comments on this clonotype: This may arise from a read error, as a much more abundant clone is one base away. The chain employs TRBV2 and TRBJ2-1, with 10 bases aligning to TRBD1. CDR1 is SNHLY, CDR2 FYNNEI, per germline. The CDR3 sequence is 15 residues long. Trimming removed 11 bases from V and 7 bases from J; junction bases left unmatched: 14. The chain's CDR3 is CARTIGTGEWNEQFF. For the CDR3, the DNA is TGTGCCCGCACAATTGGGACAGGGGAATGGAATGAGCAGTTCTTC.

In this sample, this clonotype turned up many times. The chain carries TRBV12-3 or TRBV12-4 and TRBJ2-5; D gene unclear. The germline V and J ends were trimmed by 3 bases and 5 bases, with 10 bases remaining between them. The CDR3 runs 13 residues. The CDR3, as DNA: TGTGCCAGCAGTTTCCTCACACGGGAGACCCAGTACTTC. This gives the protein CASSFLTRETQYF.

This clonotype appeared many times. The genes are TRBV15 and TRBJ1-1; D is uncertain. Trimming shortened V by 0 bases and J by 3 bases, and 2 bases separated the two germline ends. Germline CDR1 is LNHNV and CDR2 is YYDKDF (reference sequence). This CDR3 region has 12 residues. Here the CDR3 DNA reads TGTGCCACCAGCAGAGATGACACTGAAGCTTTCTTT. Translating gives CATSRDDTEAFF.

The rearrangement uses TRBV7-9 and TRBJ2-7; tentatively, D is TRBD1 (7 bases). The germline CDR1 and CDR2 sequences are SEHNR and FQNEAQ (reference sequence). V shed 4 bases and J shed 2 bases, with 21 bases lying between them. This CDR3 region has 17 residues. In nucleotides, the CDR3 is TGTGCCAGCAGCTCCAGAGGCGGGACAGAAACCCCCTACGAGCAGTACTTC. Translation gives CASSSRGGTETPYEQYF.

The genes are TRBV7-3 and TRBJ2-7; D tentatively fits TRBD1 or TRBD2 (6 bases each). Trimming pared 2 bases from V and 5 bases from J, leaving 16 bases between. The germline gives CDR1 SGHTA, CDR2 FQGTGA. The length of the CDR3 is 15 residues. CDR3: CASSLLANRADEQYF. CDR3 nucleotides: TGTGCCAGCAGCTTACTAGCGAACAGGGCGGACGAGCAGTACTTC. Full variable domain (outside the CDR3, taken from reference TRBV7-3 and TRBJ2-7): GAGVSQTPSNKVTEKGKYVELRCDPISGHTALYWYRQSLGQGPEFLIYFQGTGAADDSGLPNDRFFAVRPEGSVSTLKIQRTERGDSAVYLCASSLLANRADEQYFGPGTRLTVT.

This clonotype was found many times. This chain links TRBV6-5 with TRBJ1-1; no definite D call. The V end was cut by 5 bases, the J end by 7 bases, with 17 bases between. CDR3 size: 14 residues. The V gene's germline CDR1 is MNHEY and CDR2 SVGAGI. The CDR3 here is CASSDRSTGSEAFF. CDR3 DNA: TGTGCCAGCAGTGATAGGTCAACCGGTAGTGAAGCTTTCTTT.